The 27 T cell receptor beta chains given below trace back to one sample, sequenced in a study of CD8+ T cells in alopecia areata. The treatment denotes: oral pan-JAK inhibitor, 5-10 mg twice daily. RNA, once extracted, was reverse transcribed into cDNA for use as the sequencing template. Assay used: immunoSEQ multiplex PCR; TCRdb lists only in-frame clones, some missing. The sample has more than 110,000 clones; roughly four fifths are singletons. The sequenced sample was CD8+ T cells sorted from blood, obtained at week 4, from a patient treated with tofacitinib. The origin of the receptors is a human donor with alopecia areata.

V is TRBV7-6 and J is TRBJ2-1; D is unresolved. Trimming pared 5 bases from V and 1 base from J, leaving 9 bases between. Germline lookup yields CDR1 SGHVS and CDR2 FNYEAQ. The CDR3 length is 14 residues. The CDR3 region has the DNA TGTGCCAGCAGCCCCGCCGGTTCCTACAATGAGCAGTTCTTC. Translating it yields CASSPAGSYNEQFF.

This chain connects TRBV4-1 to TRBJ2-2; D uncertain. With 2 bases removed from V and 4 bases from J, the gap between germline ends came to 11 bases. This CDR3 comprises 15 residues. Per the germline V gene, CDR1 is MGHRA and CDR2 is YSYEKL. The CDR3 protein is CASSQTAVVTGELFF. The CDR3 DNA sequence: TGCGCCAGCAGCCAAACTGCGGTTGTCACCGGGGAGCTGTTTTTT.

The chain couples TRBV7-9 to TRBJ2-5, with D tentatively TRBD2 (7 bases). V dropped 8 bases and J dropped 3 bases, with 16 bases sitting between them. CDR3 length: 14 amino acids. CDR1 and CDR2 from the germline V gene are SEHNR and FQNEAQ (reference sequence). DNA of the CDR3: TGTGCCAGCGGCGACGGGGGGCTTAAAGAGACCCAGTACTTC. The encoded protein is CASGDGGLKETQYF.

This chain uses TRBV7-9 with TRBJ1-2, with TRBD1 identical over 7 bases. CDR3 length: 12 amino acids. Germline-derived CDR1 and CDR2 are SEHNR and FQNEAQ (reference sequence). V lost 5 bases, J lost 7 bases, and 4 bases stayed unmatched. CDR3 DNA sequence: TGTGCCAGCAGCAAAGGGACAGTTGGCTACACCTTC. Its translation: CASSKGTVGYTF. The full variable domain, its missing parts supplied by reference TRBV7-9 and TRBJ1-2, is DTGVSQNPRHKITKRGQNVTFRCDPISEHNRLYWYRQTLGQGPEFLTYFQNEAQLEKSRLLSDRFSAERPKGSFSTLEIQRTEQGDSAMYLCASSKGTVGYTFGSGTRLTVV.

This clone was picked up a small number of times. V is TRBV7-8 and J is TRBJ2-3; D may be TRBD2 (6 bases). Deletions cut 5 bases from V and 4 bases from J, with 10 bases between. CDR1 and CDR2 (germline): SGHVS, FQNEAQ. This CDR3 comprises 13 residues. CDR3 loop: CASSAPSADTQYF. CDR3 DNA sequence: TGTGCCAGCAGCGCCCCTAGCGCAGATACGCAGTATTTT.

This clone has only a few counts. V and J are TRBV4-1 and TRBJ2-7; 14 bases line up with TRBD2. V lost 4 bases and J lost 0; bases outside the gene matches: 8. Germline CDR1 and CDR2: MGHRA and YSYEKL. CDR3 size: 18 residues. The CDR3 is CASSPGGLAGVSSYEQYF. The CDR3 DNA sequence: TGCGCCAGCAGCCCAGGGGGACTAGCGGGGGTAAGCTCCTACGAGCAGTACTTC.

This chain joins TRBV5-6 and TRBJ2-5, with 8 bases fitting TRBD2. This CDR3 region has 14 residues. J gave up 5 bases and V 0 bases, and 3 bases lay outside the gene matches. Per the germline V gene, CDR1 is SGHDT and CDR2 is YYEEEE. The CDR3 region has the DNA TGTGCCAGCAGCTTGGAAGCGGGGGTTGAGACCCAGTACTTC. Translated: CASSLEAGVETQYF.

The CDR3 region has the DNA TGCAGCGTTGAAGTACCCCTCGAGGGCTACGAGCAGTACTTC. Translated, it gives CSVEVPLEGYEQYF. The chain carries TRBV29-1 and TRBJ2-5, with D maybe TRBD2 (5 bases). The J call may be faulty, since TRBJ2-7 better matches the DNA end. The CDR3 length is 14 residues. CDR1 SQVTM and CDR2 ANQGSEA come from the germline V gene.

This CDR3 reads CASSYGLGGLAQYF. For the CDR3, the DNA is TGTGCCAGCAGTTACGGTTTGGGGGGCCTAGCGCAGTATTTT. The gene calls are TRBV6-5 and TRBJ2-3; D may be TRBD1 or TRBD2 (6 bases each). Germline CDR1 reads MNHEY; CDR2 reads SVGAGI. The CDR3 contains 14 residues. Trimming removed 2 bases from V and 10 bases from J, with 16 bases in between.

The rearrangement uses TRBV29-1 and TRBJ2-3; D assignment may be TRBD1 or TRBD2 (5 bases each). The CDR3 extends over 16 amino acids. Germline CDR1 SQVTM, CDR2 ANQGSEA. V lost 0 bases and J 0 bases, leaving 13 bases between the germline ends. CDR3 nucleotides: TGCAGCGTTGAAGACCCTTTTGAGGGGAGCACAGATACGCAGTATTTT. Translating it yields CSVEDPFEGSTDTQYF.

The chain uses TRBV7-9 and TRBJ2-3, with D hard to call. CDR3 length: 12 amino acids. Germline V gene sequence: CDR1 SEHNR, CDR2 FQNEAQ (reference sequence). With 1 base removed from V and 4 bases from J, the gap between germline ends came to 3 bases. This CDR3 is CASSLEADTQYF. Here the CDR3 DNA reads TGTGCCAGCAGCTTAGAAGCAGATACGCAGTATTTT.

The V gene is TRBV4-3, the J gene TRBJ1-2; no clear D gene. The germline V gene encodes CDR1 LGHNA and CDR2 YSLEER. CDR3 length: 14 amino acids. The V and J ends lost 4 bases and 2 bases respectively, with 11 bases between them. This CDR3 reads CASSPSVGNYGYTF. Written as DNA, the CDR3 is TGCGCCAGCAGCCCGTCGGTAGGGAACTATGGCTACACCTTC.

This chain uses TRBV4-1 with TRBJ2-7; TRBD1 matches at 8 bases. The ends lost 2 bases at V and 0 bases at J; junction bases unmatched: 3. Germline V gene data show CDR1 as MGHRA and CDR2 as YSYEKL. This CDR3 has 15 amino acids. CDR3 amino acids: CASSQWTGPSYEQYF. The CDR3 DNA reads TGCGCCAGCAGCCAATGGACAGGGCCCTCCTACGAGCAGTACTTC.

The CDR3 nucleotides read TGCGCCAGCAGCTCGTCGGGGGGGCAGGAGACCCAGTACTTC. Translation gives CASSSSGGQETQYF. V gene TRBV5-1 combines with J gene TRBJ2-5, with TRBD2 identical over 8 bases. Germline loops: CDR1 SGHRS, CDR2 YFSETQ. CDR3 length: 14 residues. J gave up 5 bases and V 3 bases, and 6 bases lay outside the gene matches. The full variable domain, in which reference TRBV5-1 and TRBJ2-5 provide the parts outside the CDR3, is KAGVTQTPRYLIKTRGQQVTLSCSPISGHRSVSWYQQTPGQGLQFLFEYFSETQRNKGNFPGRFSGRQFSNSRSEMNVSTLELGDSALYLCASSSSGGQETQYFGPGTRLLVL.

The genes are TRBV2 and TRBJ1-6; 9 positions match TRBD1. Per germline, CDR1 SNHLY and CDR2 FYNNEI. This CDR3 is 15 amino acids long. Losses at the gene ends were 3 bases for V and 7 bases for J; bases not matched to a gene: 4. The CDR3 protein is CASSEGTGSNSPLHF. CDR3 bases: TGTGCCAGCAGTGAGGGGACAGGGAGCAATTCACCCCTCCACTTT.

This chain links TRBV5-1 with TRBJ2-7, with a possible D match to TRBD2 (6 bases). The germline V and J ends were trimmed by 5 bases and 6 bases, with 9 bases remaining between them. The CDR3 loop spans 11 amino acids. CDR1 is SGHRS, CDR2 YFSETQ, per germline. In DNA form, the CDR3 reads TGCGCCAGCAGTGGGAGGAGCGAGCAGTACTTC. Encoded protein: CASSGRSEQYF.

CDR3 protein: CATSAGGEQFF. For the CDR3, the DNA is TGTGCCACCAGCGCGGGGGGTGAGCAGTTCTTC. This rearrangement joins TRBV15 to TRBJ2-1; 8 nucleotides align to TRBD2. The CDR3 has 11 amino acids. Trimming cost V 5 bases and J 9 bases; bases outside gene matches: 0. The germline CDR1 and CDR2 sequences are LNHNV and YYDKDF (reference sequence). The whole variable domain, remainder taken from reference TRBV15 and TRBJ2-1, is DAMVIQNPRYQVTQFGKPVTLSCSQTLNHNVMYWYQQKSSQAPKLLFHYYDKDFNNEADTPDNFQSRRPNTSFCFLDIRSPGLGDTAMYLCATSAGGEQFFGPGTRLTVL.

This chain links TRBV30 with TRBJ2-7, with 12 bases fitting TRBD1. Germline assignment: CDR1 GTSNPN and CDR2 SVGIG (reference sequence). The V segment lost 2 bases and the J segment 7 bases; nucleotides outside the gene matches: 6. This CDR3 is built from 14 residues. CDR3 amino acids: CAWSLGTGGNEQYF. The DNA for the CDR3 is TGTGCCTGGAGTCTAGGGACAGGGGGCAATGAGCAGTACTTC.

The CDR3 region has the DNA TGTGCCAGCAGCTTAGCTGGGCGACTACGCGAGCAGTACTTC. Its translation: CASSLAGRLREQYF. The chain recombines TRBV7-2 with TRBJ2-7, with a tentative D call TRBD2 (5 bases). Germline CDR1 reads SGHTA; CDR2 reads FQGNSA. The germline V and J ends were trimmed by 0 bases and 6 bases, with 12 bases remaining between them. CDR3 length: 14 amino acids.

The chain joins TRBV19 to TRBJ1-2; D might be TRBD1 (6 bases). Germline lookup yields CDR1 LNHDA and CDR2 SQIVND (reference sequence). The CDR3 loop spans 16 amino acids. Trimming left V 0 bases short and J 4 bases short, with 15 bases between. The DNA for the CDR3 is TGTGCCAGTAGTATAGATCCCGGACAGTGGAGCTATGGCTACACCTTC. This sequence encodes CASSIDPGQWSYGYTF.

CDR3 DNA sequence: TGCGCCAGCAGCTTGGGTGAGGGGGACCCTGAAGCTTTCTTT. Translating it yields CASSLGEGDPEAFF. V is TRBV5-1 and J is TRBJ1-1; tentative D call: TRBD1 (6 bases). Germline V CDR1 and CDR2: SGHRS, YFSETQ. This CDR3 comprises 14 residues. V was pared by 0 bases and J by 6 bases, with 12 bases between.

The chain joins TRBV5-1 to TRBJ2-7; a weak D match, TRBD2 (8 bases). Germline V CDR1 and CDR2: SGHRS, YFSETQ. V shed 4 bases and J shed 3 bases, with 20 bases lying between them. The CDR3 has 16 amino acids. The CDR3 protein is CASSPGGQRGFYEQYF. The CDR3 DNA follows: TGCGCCAGCAGCCCTGGGGGACAGCGGGGGTTCTACGAGCAGTACTTC.

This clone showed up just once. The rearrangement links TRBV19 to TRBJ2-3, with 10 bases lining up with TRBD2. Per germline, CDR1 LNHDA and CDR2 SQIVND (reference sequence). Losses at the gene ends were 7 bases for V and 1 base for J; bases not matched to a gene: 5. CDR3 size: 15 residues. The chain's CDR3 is CASTPLAGGTDTQYF. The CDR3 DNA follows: TGTGCCAGTACGCCGCTAGCGGGGGGCACAGATACGCAGTATTTT.

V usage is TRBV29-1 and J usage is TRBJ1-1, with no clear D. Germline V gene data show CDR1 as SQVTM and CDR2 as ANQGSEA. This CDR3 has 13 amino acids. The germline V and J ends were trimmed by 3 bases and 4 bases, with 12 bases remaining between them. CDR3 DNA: TGCAGCGTTGATTTAGGAGTCGCCACTGAAGCTTTCTTT. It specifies CSVDLGVATEAFF.

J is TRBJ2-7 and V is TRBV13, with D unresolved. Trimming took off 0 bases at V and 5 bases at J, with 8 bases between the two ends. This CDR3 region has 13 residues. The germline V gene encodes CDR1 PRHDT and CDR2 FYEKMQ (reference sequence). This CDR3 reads CASSLGDRNEQYF. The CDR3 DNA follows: TGTGCCAGCAGCTTAGGAGACCGGAACGAGCAGTACTTC.

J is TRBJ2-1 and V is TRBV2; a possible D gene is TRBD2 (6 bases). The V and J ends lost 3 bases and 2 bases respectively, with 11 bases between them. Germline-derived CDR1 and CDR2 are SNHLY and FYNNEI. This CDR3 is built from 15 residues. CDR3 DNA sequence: TGTGCCAGCAGTGAGATAAGCGGGCCCTACAATGAGCAGTTCTTC. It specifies CASSEISGPYNEQFF.

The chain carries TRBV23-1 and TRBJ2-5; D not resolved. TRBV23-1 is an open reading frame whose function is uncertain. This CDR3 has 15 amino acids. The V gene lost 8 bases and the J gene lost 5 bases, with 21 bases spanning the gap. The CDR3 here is CASPTSHKGWETQYF. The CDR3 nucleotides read TGCGCCAGCCCGACATCACACAAAGGTTGGGAGACCCAGTACTTC.